These T cell receptor beta chains were read from a single sample in a study of CD8 T cells in Susac syndrome. Via MiXCR, TCRdb re-called the immunoSEQ multiplex PCR reads, giving one row per CDR3 protein. The sample includes about 47,000 distinct CDR3 sequences, almost 95% of them seen just once. The specimen was CD8+ T cells from PBMCs. Every receptor here comes from a human donor in good health. Each CDR3 is given without its conserved first and last residue. Size values are once, few and many counts, or a class for expanded clones, and some rows have none.

>TRBJ1-3|.|TRBV7-9
ASSAMIRGGNTIY
>TRBJ2-5|.|TRBV4-1
ASSRPGGDSAQY
>TRBJ2-7|.|TRBV20-1
SARSDLAGAPIEQY
>TRBJ2-2|.|TRBV5-1
ASSTGTEITGELF
>TRBJ2-7|.|TRBV28
ASTIRGVAGVHEQY
>TRBJ2-7|.|TRBV30
AWSPVRVEGEQY
>TRBJ2-7|.|TRBV13
ASSLDQDEQY
>TRBJ2-1|once|TRBV7-9
ASSFLSGTAYNEQF
>TRBJ2-7|.|TRBV20-1
SARDPGSGVYEQY
>TRBJ2-3|.|TRBV27
ASSLLGSTDTQY
>TRBJ2-6|.|TRBV11-2
ASSLGPGANVLT
>TRBJ2-3|.|TRBV11-2
ASSLTTSGRRDTQY
>TRBJ1-4|.|TRBV4-1
ASSQTEINEKLF
>TRBJ1-1|.|TRBV12-3/TRBV12-4
ASSPTENTEAF
>TRBJ2-1|once|TRBV5-1
ASSGRLAGSSYNEQF
>TRBJ2-5|.|TRBV29-1
SVEEGSTETQY
>TRBJ2-1|once|TRBV5-1
ASRIQKREHNEQF
>TRBJ1-5|.|TRBV24-1
ATSDEWSSRFNQPQH
>TRBJ2-6|.|TRBV7-9
ASSQGWGANVLT
>TRBJ1-5|.|TRBV7-8
ASSQLGVGQPQH
>TRBJ2-1|once|TRBV29-1
SGRTGYNEQF